One and the same sample provided the 14 T cell receptor beta chains below, sequenced in a study of CD8 T cells in ankylosing spondylitis. Study-level findings and limits: Ankylosing spondylitis blood seemed to carry a telltale TCR beta motif made of several highly homologous variants.

TCRdb used MiXCR to reprocess the 5' RACE reads, holding one entry per CDR3 protein. The sample contains 750,000 to 850,000 distinct CDR3 sequences, about 11% of which appear only once. Their target antigens are unknown. Sequencing was performed on blood, either unsorted or a sorted T cell fraction (not recorded which). The receptors here all came from a male donor with ankylosing spondylitis.

This clonotype was counted between two and nine times. The chain combines TRBV20-1 with TRBJ1-2; possibly TRBD1 for D (6 bases). CDR1 is DFQATT, CDR2 SNEGSKA, per germline (reference sequence). The CDR3 has 13 residues. Trimming stripped 4 bases from V and 3 bases from J, with 12 bases between. The CDR3 loop is CSAIDRTDYGYTF. CDR3 nucleotides: TGCAGTGCTATCGACAGGACGGACTATGGCTACACCTTC.

The rearrangement links TRBV6-1 to TRBJ2-5; 12 positions match TRBD1. This CDR3 has 15 residues. The germline CDR1 and CDR2 sequences are MNHNS and SASEGT. V was clipped by 5 bases and J by 6 bases; unmatched bases: 7. The CDR3 spells CASSRDRGRGKTQYF. In nucleotides, the CDR3 is TGTGCCAGCAGTCGGGACAGGGGGCGTGGGAAGACCCAGTACTTC.

V is TRBV20-1 and J is TRBJ1-1; maybe TRBD1 (5 bases). The CDR3 covers 13 residues. From germline, CDR1 is DFQATT and CDR2 SNEGSKA (reference sequence). V was clipped by 3 bases and J by 11 bases, with 19 bases between them. The CDR3 loop reads CSAREVRGGLAFF. CDR3 DNA sequence: TGCAGTGCTAGGGAGGTACGGGGGGGATTGGCTTTCTTT.

This clonotype was detected a few times. The chain joins TRBV10-3 to TRBJ1-5; a weak D match, TRBD1 (5 bases). V was shortened by 11 bases and J by 0 bases, with 23 bases between the two germline ends. The CDR3 is made up of 17 amino acids. From germline, CDR1 is ENHRY and CDR2 SYGVKD. The CDR3 here is CALSLRPRGYSNQPQHF. The CDR3 DNA sequence: TGTGCCCTTTCCCTCCGCCCGCGGGGCTATAGCAATCAGCCCCAGCATTTT.

The gene calls are TRBV9 and TRBJ2-7; TRBD1 might be the D (6 bases). Trimming took off 4 bases at V and 10 bases at J, with 18 bases between the two ends. The germline V gene encodes CDR1 SGDLS and CDR2 YYNGEE. This CDR3 spans 13 amino acids. The CDR3 nucleotides are TGTGCCAGCAGCTCATATTCCAGGGGTGACCAGTACTTC. Amino acid sequence: CASSSYSRGDQYF.

The rearrangement links TRBV9 to TRBJ2-7, with D tentatively TRBD1 or TRBD2 (5 bases each). The CDR3 runs 14 residues. The V and J ends lost 7 bases and 0 bases respectively, with 14 bases between them. Germline values: CDR1 SGDLS, CDR2 YYNGEE. The CDR3 DNA follows: TGTGCCAGCTGCCCGGGACCCTTCTCCTACGAGCAGTACTTC. Encoded protein: CASCPGPFSYEQYF.

The table lists this clonotype with many counts. The chain joins TRBV10-3 to TRBJ2-1; 11 nucleotides agree with TRBD2. This CDR3 has 15 amino acids. J gave up 6 bases and V 4 bases, and 5 bases lay outside the gene matches. In germline, CDR1 is ENHRY, CDR2 SYGVKD. CDR3 region: CAISVLAGGRNEQFF. CDR3 sequence (DNA): TGTGCCATCAGTGTGCTAGCGGGGGGACGCAATGAGCAGTTCTTC.

This chain uses TRBV5-1 with TRBJ1-1; possibly TRBD1 for D (6 bases). Trimming removed 0 bases at V and 3 bases at J, with 27 bases between. The V gene's germline CDR1 is SGHRS and CDR2 YFSETQ. The CDR3 totals 20 residues. CDR3 sequence reads: CASSLGGDWGQRPRDTEAFF. DNA for the CDR3: TGCGCCAGCAGCTTGGGGGGAGATTGGGGGCAACGTCCCAGGGACACTGAAGCTTTCTTT.

This clonotype appeared many times. This chain uses TRBV5-1 with TRBJ2-1; possibly TRBD1 for D (7 bases). This CDR3 has 15 residues. With 0 bases removed from V and 3 bases from J, the gap between germline ends came to 10 bases. CDR1 SGHRS and CDR2 YFSETQ come from the germline V gene. The CDR3 DNA reads TGCGCCAGCAGCTTGGGGGGGGACAGCTACAATGAGCAGTTCTTC. This codes for CASSLGGDSYNEQFF.

The V and J genes are TRBV18 and TRBJ1-2; D unclear. The germline V gene has CDR1 KGHSH and CDR2 LQKENI. The CDR3 is 16 amino acids. The V end was cut by 6 bases, the J end by 5 bases, with 22 bases between. CDR3 protein: CASSQLEGFIGYGYTF. In DNA, the CDR3 is TGTGCCAGCTCCCAATTGGAGGGATTTATTGGTTATGGCTACACCTTC.

By sample share, this clonotype is medium-sized. The genes are TRBV10-3 and TRBJ2-4, with TRBD2 as a possible D gene (5 bases). CDR3 length equals 15 residues. V was clipped by 2 bases and J by 8 bases, with 16 bases between them. The germline V gene has CDR1 ENHRY and CDR2 SYGVKD. This chain's CDR3 is CAISEPRLARDIQYF. In DNA form, the CDR3 reads TGTGCCATCAGTGAGCCTCGTTTAGCGAGGGACATTCAGTACTTC.

V is TRBV7-2 and J is TRBJ1-1, with D unclear. The germline gives CDR1 SGHTA, CDR2 FQGNSA. The CDR3 covers 13 residues. Trimming took off 2 bases at V and 0 bases at J, with 4 bases between the two ends. For the CDR3, the DNA is TGTGCCAGCAGCTTACACATGAACACTGAAGCTTTCTTT. This codes for CASSLHMNTEAFF.

The rearrangement links TRBV28 to TRBJ2-1; no definite D call. The V and J ends lost 7 bases and 5 bases respectively, with 21 bases between them. Germline V gene lookup returns CDR1 MDHEN and CDR2 SYDVKM. This CDR3 has 16 residues. CDR3 coding DNA: TGTGCCAGCACTTATAGCCTCCCAGGAACCAACAATGAGCAGTTCTTC. This encodes CASTYSLPGTNNEQFF. The full variable domain, rest sourced from reference TRBV28 and TRBJ2-1, is DVKVTQSSRYLVKRTGEKVFLECVQDMDHENMFWYRQDPGLGLRLIYFSYDVKMKEKGDIPEGYSVSREKKERFSLILESASTNQTSMYLCASTYSLPGTNNEQFFGPGTRLTVL.

This chain links TRBV29-1 with TRBJ1-1; D not resolved. CDR3 length equals 12 residues. CDR1 SQVTM and CDR2 ANQGSEA come from the germline V gene. The CDR3 region has the DNA TGCACGGTGAGTCGGGGGAACACTGAAGCTTTCTTT. As protein: CTVSRGNTEAFF.